Here is one T cell receptor (beta chain) with its context. With 3 bases clipped from V and 11 bases from J, the junction kept 8 bases outside the gene matches. There are 12 residues in the CDR3. The germline CDR1 and CDR2 sequences are DFQATT and SNEGSKA (reference sequence). This record comes from a study of blood T cell repertoires in COVID-19. Study-level information: T cells, B-cell-depleted T cells, or PBMCs supplied cDNA or gDNA.

Profiling relied on immunoSEQ multiplex PCR, and the TCRdb table lists in-frame clones only, not all of them. Of 75,000 to 90,000 clones listed, roughly 78% are singletons. The sample was peripheral blood. This chain uses TRBV20-1 with TRBJ1-1; 8 bases map to TRBD1. The receptor was derived from a man aged 55 to 70 with COVID-19, enrolled during active disease. The CDR3 nucleotides read TGCAGTGCTAGTTCCAGGGGGCTGGTCGCTTTCTTT. Protein product: CSASSRGLVAFF.